A selection of T cell receptor beta chains follows, all from one sample in a study of blood T cell repertoires in COVID-19. TCRdb's copy holds only in-frame clones and misses some; the assay was immunoSEQ multiplex PCR. The profile shows about 140,000 clones, about 79% of them singletons. The material sequenced was peripheral blood. The source of these receptors is a woman aged 80 or over with active or convalescent COVID-19. Each CDR3 is given with its conserved first and last residue. The order of the fields is J gene, V gene, CDR3 protein.

j_gene: TRBJ1-5; v_gene: TRBV5-1; CDR3aa: CASSSGQANQPQHF
j_gene: TRBJ2-3; v_gene: TRBV19; CDR3aa: CASSIRPGGTDTQYF
j_gene: TRBJ1-4; v_gene: TRBV5-8; CDR3aa: CASSFGTGMETNEKLFF
j_gene: TRBJ1-6; v_gene: TRBV6-5; CDR3aa: CASTRTGGNSPLHF
j_gene: TRBJ2-5; v_gene: TRBV2; CDR3aa: CASSGRLAGGLKTQYF
j_gene: TRBJ2-7; v_gene: TRBV5-5; CDR3aa: CASSSLPGGGYEQYF
j_gene: TRBJ2-7; v_gene: TRBV6-1; CDR3aa: CASSGPDSKNSYEQYF
j_gene: TRBJ2-7; v_gene: TRBV7-9; CDR3aa: CASSFPAGNSYEQYF
j_gene: TRBJ2-1; v_gene: TRBV7-8; CDR3aa: CASSLSGGGYNEQFF
j_gene: TRBJ1-4; v_gene: TRBV12-3/TRBV12-4; CDR3aa: CASRQGASEKLFF
j_gene: TRBJ2-1; v_gene: TRBV27; CDR3aa: CASSLRTSPWNEQFF
j_gene: TRBJ1-1; v_gene: TRBV19; CDR3aa: CASSIGQGRVNTEAFF
j_gene: TRBJ1-5; v_gene: TRBV15; CDR3aa: CATRGDRGGNQPQHF
j_gene: TRBJ2-6; v_gene: TRBV25-1; CDR3aa: CASSLGSSGANVLTF
j_gene: TRBJ2-3; v_gene: TRBV5-1; CDR3aa: CASIHPPDRGTDTQYF
j_gene: TRBJ1-4; v_gene: TRBV7-2; CDR3aa: CASSLGTGLPLNEKLFF
j_gene: TRBJ2-6; v_gene: TRBV30; CDR3aa: CAWSRTGSSSGANVLTF
j_gene: TRBJ2-2; v_gene: TRBV7-9; CDR3aa: CASSLTSGGAPGELFF
j_gene: TRBJ2-2; v_gene: TRBV7-3; CDR3aa: CASSLIRNTGELFF
j_gene: TRBJ1-5; v_gene: TRBV2; CDR3aa: CASSERGGETNQPQHF
j_gene: TRBJ2-2; v_gene: TRBV12-3/TRBV12-4; CDR3aa: CASRPGGTGELFF
j_gene: TRBJ2-1; v_gene: TRBV7-8; CDR3aa: CASSQGLETFEQFF
j_gene: TRBJ1-3; v_gene: TRBV7-9; CDR3aa: CASGQWGVSGNTIYF